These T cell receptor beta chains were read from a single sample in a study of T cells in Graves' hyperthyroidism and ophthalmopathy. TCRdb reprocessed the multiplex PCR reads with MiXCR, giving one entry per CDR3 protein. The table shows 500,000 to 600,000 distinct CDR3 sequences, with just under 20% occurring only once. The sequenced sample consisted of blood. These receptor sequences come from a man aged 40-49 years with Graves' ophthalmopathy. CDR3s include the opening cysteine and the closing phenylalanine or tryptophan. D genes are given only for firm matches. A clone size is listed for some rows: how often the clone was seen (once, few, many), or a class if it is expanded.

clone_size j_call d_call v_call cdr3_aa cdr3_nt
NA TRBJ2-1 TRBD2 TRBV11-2 CASGYPPTGTSGSLDEQFF TGTGCCAGCGGATACCCCCCTACCGGGACTAGCGGGAGTTTGGATGAGCAGTTCTTC
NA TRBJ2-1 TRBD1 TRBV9 CASSTGQAPSGEQFF TGTGCCAGCAGCACGGGACAGGCCCCTTCGGGTGAGCAGTTCTTC
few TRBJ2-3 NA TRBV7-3 CASSRGLAPTDTQYF TGTGCCAGCAGCAGAGGACTCGCTCCTACAGATACGCAGTATTTT
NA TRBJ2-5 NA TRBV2 CASRAGALSGETQYF TGTGCCAGCAGGGCGGGGGCCCTATCAGGGGAGACCCAGTACTTC
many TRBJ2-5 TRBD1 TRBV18 CASSKTGMETQYF TGTGCCAGCTCAAAGACAGGGATGGAGACCCAGTACTTC
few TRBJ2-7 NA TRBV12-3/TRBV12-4 CASSLGSGGEQYF TGTGCCAGCAGTTTAGGTTCTGGGGGCGAGCAGTACTTC
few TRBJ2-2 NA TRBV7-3 CASSPQGPSNTGELFF TGTGCCAGCAGCCCGCAGGGACCATCGAACACCGGGGAGCTGTTTTTT
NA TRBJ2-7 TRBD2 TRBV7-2 CASSLRSGATRYRSSYEQYF TGTGCCAGCAGCTTGCGAAGCGGGGCCACCAGGTACCGAAGCTCCTACGAGCAGTACTTC
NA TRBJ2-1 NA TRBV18 CASFSVGNEQFF TGTGCCAGCTTCTCCGTCGGGAATGAGCAGTTCTTC
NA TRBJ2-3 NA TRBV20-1 CSARVAQRDTQYF TGCAGTGCTAGAGTGGCCCAAAGGGATACGCAGTATTTT
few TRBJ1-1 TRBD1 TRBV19 CASSPRTGSVTEAFF TGTGCCAGTAGCCCGCGGACAGGATCGGTGACTGAAGCTTTCTTT
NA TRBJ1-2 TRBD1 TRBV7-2 CASSLDRGDGYTF TGTGCCAGCAGCTTAGACAGGGGAGATGGCTACACCTTC
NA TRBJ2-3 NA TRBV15 CATSRDPRDTQYF TGTGCCACCAGCAGAGATCCCCGGGATACGCAGTATTTT
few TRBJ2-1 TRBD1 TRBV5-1 CASTSSGTGQFF TGCGCCAGCACCTCCTCCGGGACAGGGCAGTTCTTC
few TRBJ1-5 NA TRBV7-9 CASSLDSDRGTQPQHF TGTGCCAGCAGCTTAGACTCGGATAGGGGGACTCAGCCCCAGCATTTT
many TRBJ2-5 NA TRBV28 CASSSSSPTKETQYF TGTGCCAGCAGTTCAAGTTCCCCCACCAAAGAGACCCAGTACTTC
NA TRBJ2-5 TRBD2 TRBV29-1 CSVRGGRGETQYF TGCAGCGTCCGGGGGGGCCGCGGGGAGACCCAGTACTTC
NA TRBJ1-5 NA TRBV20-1 CSAAANSNQPQHF TGCAGTGCTGCAGCAAATAGCAATCAGCCCCAGCATTTT
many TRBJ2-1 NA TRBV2 CARSAGNSYNEQFF TGTGCCCGGTCGGCGGGTAACTCCTACAATGAGCAGTTCTTC
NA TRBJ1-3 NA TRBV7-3 CASSFASPGNTIYF TGTGCCAGCAGCTTCGCAAGTCCTGGAAACACCATATATTTT
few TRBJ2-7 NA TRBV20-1 CSARASGGGANYEQYF TGCAGTGCTAGGGCCTCTGGCGGAGGGGCCAACTACGAGCAGTACTTC
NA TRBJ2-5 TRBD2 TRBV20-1 CSARDGTSGGETQYF TGCAGTGCTAGAGACGGGACTAGCGGGGGGGAGACCCAGTACTTC
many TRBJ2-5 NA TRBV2 CASSEGGGTQYF TGTGCCAGCAGTGAAGGAGGGGGGACCCAGTACTTC